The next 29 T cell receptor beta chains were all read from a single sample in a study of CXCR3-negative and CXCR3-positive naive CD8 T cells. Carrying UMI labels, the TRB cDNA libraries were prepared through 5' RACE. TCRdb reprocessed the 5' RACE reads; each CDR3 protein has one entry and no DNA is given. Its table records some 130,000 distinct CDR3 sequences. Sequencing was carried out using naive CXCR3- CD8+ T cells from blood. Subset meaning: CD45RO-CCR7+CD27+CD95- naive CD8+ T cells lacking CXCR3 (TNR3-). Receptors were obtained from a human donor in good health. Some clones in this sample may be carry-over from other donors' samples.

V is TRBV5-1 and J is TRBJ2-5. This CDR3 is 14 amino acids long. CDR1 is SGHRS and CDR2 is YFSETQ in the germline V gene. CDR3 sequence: CASSLVGQVETQYF. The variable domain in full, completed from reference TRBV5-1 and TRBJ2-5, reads KAGVTQTPRYLIKTRGQQVTLSCSPISGHRSVSWYQQTPGQGLQFLFEYFSETQRNKGNFPGRFSGRQFSNSRSEMNVSTLELGDSALYLCASSLVGQVETQYFGPGTRLLVL.

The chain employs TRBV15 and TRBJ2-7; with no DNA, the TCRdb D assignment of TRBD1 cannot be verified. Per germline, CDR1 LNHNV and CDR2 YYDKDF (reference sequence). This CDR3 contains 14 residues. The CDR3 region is CATSRAGDPYEQYF. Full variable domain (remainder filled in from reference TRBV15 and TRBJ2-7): DAMVIQNPRYQVTQFGKPVTLSCSQTLNHNVMYWYQQKSSQAPKLLFHYYDKDFNNEADTPDNFQSRRPNTSFCFLDIRSPGLGDTAMYLCATSRAGDPYEQYFGPGTRLTVT.

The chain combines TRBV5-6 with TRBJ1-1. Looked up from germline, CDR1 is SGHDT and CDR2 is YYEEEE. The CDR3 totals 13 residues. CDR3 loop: CASSWGGNTEAFF. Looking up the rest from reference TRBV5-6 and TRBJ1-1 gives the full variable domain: DAGVTQSPTHLIKTRGQQVTLRCSPKSGHDTVSWYQQALGQGPQFIFQYYEEEERQRGNFPDRFSGHQFPNYSSELNVNALLLGDSALYLCASSWGGNTEAFFGQGTRLTVV.

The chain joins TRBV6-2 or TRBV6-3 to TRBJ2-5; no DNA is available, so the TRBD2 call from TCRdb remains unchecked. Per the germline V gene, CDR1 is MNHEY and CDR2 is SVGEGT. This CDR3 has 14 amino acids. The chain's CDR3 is CASSWGLATAAQYF.

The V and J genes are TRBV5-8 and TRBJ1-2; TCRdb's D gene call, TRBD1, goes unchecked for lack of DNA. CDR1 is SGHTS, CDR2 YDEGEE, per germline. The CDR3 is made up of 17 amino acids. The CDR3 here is CASSPAGADRKSYGYTF.

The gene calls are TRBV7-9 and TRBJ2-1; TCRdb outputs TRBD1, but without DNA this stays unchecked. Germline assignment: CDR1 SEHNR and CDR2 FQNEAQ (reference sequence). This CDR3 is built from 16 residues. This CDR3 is CASSPGTAVVVNEQFF. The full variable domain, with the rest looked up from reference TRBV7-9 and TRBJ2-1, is DTGVSQNPRHKITKRGQNVTFRCDPISEHNRLYWYRQTLGQGPEFLTYFQNEAQLEKSRLLSDRFSAERPKGSFSTLEIQRTEQGDSAMYLCASSPGTAVVVNEQFFGPGTRLTVL.

The CDR3 protein is CASRPGVEYDEQYF. The genes are TRBV28 and TRBJ2-7; the D call of TRBD1 rests on TCRdb alone, since no DNA is present to check it. The CDR3 has 14 amino acids. CDR1 and CDR2 from the germline V gene are MDHEN and SYDVKM.

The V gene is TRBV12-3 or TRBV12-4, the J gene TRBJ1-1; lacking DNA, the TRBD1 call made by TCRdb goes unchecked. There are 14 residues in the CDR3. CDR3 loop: CASSPVPGFTEAFF.

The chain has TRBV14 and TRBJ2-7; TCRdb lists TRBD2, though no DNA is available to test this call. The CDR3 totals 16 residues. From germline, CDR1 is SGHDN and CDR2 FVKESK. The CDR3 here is CASSRTASGSGDEQYF.

This CDR3 is CASVLAGGSTDTQYF. The chain employs TRBV7-9 and TRBJ2-3; TCRdb's assignment of TRBD2 cannot be checked, as there is no DNA. This CDR3 has 15 residues. Germline CDR1 is SEHNR and CDR2 is FQNEAQ (reference sequence).

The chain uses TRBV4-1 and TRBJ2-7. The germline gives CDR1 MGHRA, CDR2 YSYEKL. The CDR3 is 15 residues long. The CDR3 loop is CASSQGSVSSYEQYF.

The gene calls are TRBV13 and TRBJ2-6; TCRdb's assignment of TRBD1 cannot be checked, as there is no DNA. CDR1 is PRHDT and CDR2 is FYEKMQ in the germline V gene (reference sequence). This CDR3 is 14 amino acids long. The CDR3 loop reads CASGDRAGANVLTF.

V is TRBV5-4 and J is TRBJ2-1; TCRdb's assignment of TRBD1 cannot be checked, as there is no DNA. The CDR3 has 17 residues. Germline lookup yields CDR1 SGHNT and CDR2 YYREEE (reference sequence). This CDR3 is CASSLEVPVSSYNEQFF.

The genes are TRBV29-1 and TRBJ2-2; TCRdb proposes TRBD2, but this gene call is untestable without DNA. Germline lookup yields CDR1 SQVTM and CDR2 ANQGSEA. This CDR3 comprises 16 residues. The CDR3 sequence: CSVVWGEGRNTGELFF.

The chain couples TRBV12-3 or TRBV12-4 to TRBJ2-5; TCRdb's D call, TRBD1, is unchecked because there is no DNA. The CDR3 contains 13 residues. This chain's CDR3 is CASTGDNQETQYF.

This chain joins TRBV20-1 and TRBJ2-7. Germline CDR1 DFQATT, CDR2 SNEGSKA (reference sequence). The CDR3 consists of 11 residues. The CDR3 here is CSAREGYEQYF.

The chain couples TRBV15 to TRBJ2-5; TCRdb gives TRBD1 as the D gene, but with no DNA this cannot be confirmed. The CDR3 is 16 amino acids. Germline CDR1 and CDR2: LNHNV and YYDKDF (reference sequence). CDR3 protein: CATHEGTRGYQETQYF.

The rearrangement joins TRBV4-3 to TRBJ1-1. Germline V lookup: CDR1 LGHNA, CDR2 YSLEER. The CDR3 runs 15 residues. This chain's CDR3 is CASSQDPRMNTEAFF.

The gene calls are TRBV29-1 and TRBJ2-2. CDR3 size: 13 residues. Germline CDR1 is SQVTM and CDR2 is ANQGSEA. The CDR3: CSVETKNTGELFF.

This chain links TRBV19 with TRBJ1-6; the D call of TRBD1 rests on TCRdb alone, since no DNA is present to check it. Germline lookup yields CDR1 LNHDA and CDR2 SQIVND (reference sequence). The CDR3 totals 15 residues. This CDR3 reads CASSIVLQGDSPLHF.

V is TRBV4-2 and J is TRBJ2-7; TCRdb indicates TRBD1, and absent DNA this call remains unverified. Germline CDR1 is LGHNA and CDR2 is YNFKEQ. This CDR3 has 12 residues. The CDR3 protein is CASSYTGIEQYF.

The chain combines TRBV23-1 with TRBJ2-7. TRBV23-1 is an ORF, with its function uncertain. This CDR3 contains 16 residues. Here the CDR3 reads CASSQSRVRLSYEQYF.

CDR3 sequence: CAISDLDRGKNIQYF. The rearrangement joins TRBV10-3 to TRBJ2-4; TCRdb returns TRBD1, unconfirmable since there is no DNA. CDR3 length: 15 residues. The germline V gene encodes CDR1 ENHRY and CDR2 SYGVKD.

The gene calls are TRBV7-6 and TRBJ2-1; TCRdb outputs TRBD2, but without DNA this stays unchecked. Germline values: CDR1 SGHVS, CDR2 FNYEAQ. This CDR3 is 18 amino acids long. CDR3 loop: CASSLPQTTSGRSNEQFF.

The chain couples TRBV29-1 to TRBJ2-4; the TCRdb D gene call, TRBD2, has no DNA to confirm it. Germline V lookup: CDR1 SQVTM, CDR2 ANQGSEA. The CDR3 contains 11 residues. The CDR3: CSVGEGGIQYF.

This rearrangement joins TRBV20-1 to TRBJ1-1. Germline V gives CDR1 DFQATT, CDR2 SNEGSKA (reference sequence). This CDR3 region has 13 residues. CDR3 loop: CSARGMAGTEAFF.

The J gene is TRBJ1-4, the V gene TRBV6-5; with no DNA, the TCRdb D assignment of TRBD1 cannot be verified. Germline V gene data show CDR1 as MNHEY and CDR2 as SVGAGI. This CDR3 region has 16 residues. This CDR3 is CASRHILTGDYEKLFF.

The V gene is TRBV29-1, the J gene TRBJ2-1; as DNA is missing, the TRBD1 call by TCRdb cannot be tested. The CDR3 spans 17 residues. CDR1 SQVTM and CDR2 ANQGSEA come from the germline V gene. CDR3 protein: CSVEDLGVGEFMNEQFF.

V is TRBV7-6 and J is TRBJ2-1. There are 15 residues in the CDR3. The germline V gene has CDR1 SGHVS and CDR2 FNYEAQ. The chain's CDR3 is CASSQYQGRYNEQFF.